This TCR beta chain is from a study of cytomegalovirus exposure and HLA in healthy donors. Findings and limits, study-wide: There were 150 to 200 TCR beta chains listed as cytomegalovirus-associated.

Concerning this clone itself: Its matching antigen is unknown.

Data came from immunoSEQ multiplex PCR; TCRdb stores just in-frame clones and leaves some out. The sample has 70,000 to 75,000 clones; 94% are singletons. From germline, CDR1 is MGHRA and CDR2 YSYEKL. The CDR3 loop spans 15 amino acids. V shed 2 bases and J shed 4 bases, with 11 bases lying between them. The sequencing input was PBMCs. V and J are TRBV4-1 and TRBJ1-4; no clear D. This receptor was obtained from a woman aged 18-30 years in good health and CMV-seronegative. Here the CDR3 reads CASSQLGGFNEKLFF. The CDR3 nucleotides read TGCGCCAGCAGCCAATTAGGAGGATTTAATGAAAAACTGTTTTTT.